The 18 T cell receptor beta chains reported below all come from one sample, sequenced in a study of blood T cell repertoires in COVID-19. The protocol was immunoSEQ multiplex PCR, while the TCRdb copy is restricted to in-frame clones and leaves out a portion. Seen here are 110,000 or so clones, around 91% observed once, and the top ten hold 25% to 35%. Sequenced sample: peripheral blood. The source of these receptors is a man between 65 and 80 years old with active or convalescent COVID-19.

The chain employs TRBV28 and TRBJ2-6; D possibly corresponds to TRBD2 (6 bases). Germline V gives CDR1 MDHEN, CDR2 SYDVKM. V shed 2 bases and J shed 4 bases, with 9 bases lying between them. The CDR3 loop spans 15 amino acids. CDR3 residues: CASSLAGSGANVLTF. The CDR3 coding sequence is TGTGCCAGCAGTTTAGCGGGATCAGGGGCCAACGTCCTGACTTTC.

V is TRBV5-6 and J is TRBJ2-5; 8 nucleotides agree with TRBD1. This CDR3 comprises 13 residues. Germline V gene data show CDR1 as SGHDT and CDR2 as YYEEEE. V lost 0 bases and J lost 13; bases outside the gene matches: 8. CDR3 bases: TGTGCCAGCAGCTTGGCCTCGCTGGACAGGGTGTACTTC. The encoded protein is CASSLASLDRVYF.

This sequence joins TRBV11-2 and TRBJ2-3; 14 nucleotides agree with TRBD2. The CDR3 totals 15 residues. V lost 5 bases, J lost 3 bases, and 1 base stayed unmatched. Germline V gene sequence: CDR1 SGHAT, CDR2 FQNNGV. The CDR3 loop is CASSRLAGGTDTQYF. The CDR3 coding sequence is TGTGCCAGCAGCAGACTAGCGGGAGGGACAGATACGCAGTATTTT.

This chain's CDR3 is CASSFPTSGQFGELFF. The CDR3 DNA sequence: TGTGCCAGCAGTTTTCCGACTAGCGGGCAGTTCGGGGAGCTGTTTTTT. This rearrangement joins TRBV28 to TRBJ2-2; TRBD2 matches 10 bases. Germline CDR1 reads MDHEN; CDR2 reads SYDVKM. CDR3 length equals 16 residues. V lost 3 bases, J lost 7 bases, and 8 bases stayed unmatched.

The rearrangement links TRBV10-3 to TRBJ1-1; D possibly corresponds to TRBD1 (6 bases). The CDR3 length is 14 residues. Trimming stripped 10 bases from V and 0 bases from J, with 15 bases between. Germline values: CDR1 ENHRY, CDR2 SYGVKD. The CDR3 nucleotides read TGTGCCACCCGAGGGGGGGTCCTGAACACTGAAGCTTTCTTT. As protein: CATRGGVLNTEAFF.

V is TRBV7-9 and J is TRBJ2-1, with TRBD2 matching over 9 bases. Per germline, CDR1 SEHNR and CDR2 FQNEAQ (reference sequence). The CDR3 extends over 15 amino acids. This chain's CDR3 is CAHGTAGGQGNEQFF. In DNA, the CDR3 is TGTGCGCACGGCACGGCGGGAGGGCAAGGGAATGAGCAGTTCTTC.

This clone occurred a few times. V and J are TRBV11-2 and TRBJ1-5; D not resolved. The CDR3 runs to 17 residues. Germline values: CDR1 SGHAT, CDR2 FQNNGV. The V gene lost 1 base and the J gene lost 7 bases, with 20 bases spanning the gap. In DNA form, the CDR3 reads TGTGCCAGCAGCTTAGGCGGGTTCCGGACCCCTAACCAGCCCCAGCATTTT. This sequence encodes CASSLGGFRTPNQPQHF.

V is TRBV5-1 and J is TRBJ2-7, with TRBD2 matching 12 bases. The CDR3 loop spans 15 amino acids. The V gene end was trimmed by 4 bases and the J gene end by 1 base; junction bases not matched to a gene: 3. CDR1 SGHRS and CDR2 YFSETQ come from the germline V gene. CDR3 sequence (DNA): TGCGCCAGCAGCGTCGGACTAGCGGGATCCTACGAGCAGTACTTC. Amino acid sequence: CASSVGLAGSYEQYF. Combining the CDR3 with reference TRBV5-1 and TRBJ2-7 gives the whole variable domain KAGVTQTPRYLIKTRGQQVTLSCSPISGHRSVSWYQQTPGQGLQFLFEYFSETQRNKGNFPGRFSGRQFSNSRSEMNVSTLELGDSALYLCASSVGLAGSYEQYFGPGTRLTVT.

V gene TRBV28 combines with J gene TRBJ2-7, with a possible D match to TRBD2 (5 bases). The CDR3 contains 13 residues. Deletions cut 6 bases from V and 0 bases from J, with 9 bases between. The germline V gene has CDR1 MDHEN and CDR2 SYDVKM. Here the CDR3 DNA reads TGTGCCAGCAGGATAGGGAGCTCCTACGAGCAGTACTTC. It is translated as CASRIGSSYEQYF. The full variable domain, with the rest looked up from reference TRBV28 and TRBJ2-7, is DVKVTQSSRYLVKRTGEKVFLECVQDMDHENMFWYRQDPGLGLRLIYFSYDVKMKEKGDIPEGYSVSREKKERFSLILESASTNQTSMYLCASRIGSSYEQYFGPGTRLTVT.

The chain recombines TRBV5-1 with TRBJ2-1; TRBD2 matches 14 bases. This CDR3 is 17 amino acids long. V dropped 3 bases and J dropped 3; count of bases not matched to a gene: 5. CDR1 SGHRS and CDR2 YFSETQ come from the germline V gene. The CDR3 nucleotides read TGCGCCAGCAGCTCCCCGGGACTAGCGGGGGTCTACAATGAGCAGTTCTTC. Its translation is CASSSPGLAGVYNEQFF.

The rearrangement links TRBV24-1 to TRBJ2-1, with D possibly matching TRBD2 (6 bases). Germline loops: CDR1 KGHDR, CDR2 SFDVKD. The CDR3 runs 15 residues. The V and J ends lost 7 bases and 9 bases respectively, with 21 bases between them. The CDR3 reads CATSAPWGGTGEQFF. The CDR3 nucleotides read TGTGCCACCAGCGCCCCATGGGGCGGGACGGGTGAGCAGTTCTTC.

DNA of the CDR3: TGTGCCAGCACCCGACTAGCGGGAGGGCCCGAGCAGTACTTC. Translating it yields CASTRLAGGPEQYF. This chain links TRBV2 with TRBJ2-7, with 14 bases lining up with TRBD2. The germline V gene has CDR1 SNHLY and CDR2 FYNNEI. The CDR3 spans 14 residues. V was clipped by 7 bases and J by 6 bases; unmatched bases: 5.

This chain joins TRBV9 and TRBJ2-2; TRBD2 is a possible D gene (5 bases). Per germline, CDR1 SGDLS and CDR2 YYNGEE. Deletions cut 0 bases from V and 1 base from J, with 10 bases between. The CDR3 extends over 16 amino acids. The CDR3 sequence: CASSVDGLLNTGELFF. DNA for the CDR3: TGTGCCAGCAGCGTAGACGGACTTTTGAACACCGGGGAGCTGTTTTTT.

V and J are TRBV3-1 (or the pseudogene TRBV3-2) and TRBJ1-1; weak D call: TRBD1 (6 bases). Trimming left V 1 base short and J 11 bases short, with 11 bases between. This CDR3 is 12 amino acids long. Per the germline V gene, CDR1 is LGHDT and CDR2 is YNNKEL (reference sequence). The CDR3 DNA sequence: TGTGCCAGCAGCCAAGGACAGGTACGGGCTTTCTTT. Translation gives CASSQGQVRAFF.

This sequence joins TRBV5-4 and TRBJ1-1; D call uncertain. The CDR3 runs to 14 residues. Between the trimmed V and J ends, which lost 0 bases and 0 bases, there was a span of 6 bases. Per the germline V gene, CDR1 is SGHNT and CDR2 is YYREEE (reference sequence). The DNA of the CDR3 is TGTGCCAGCAGCTTGGACACTATGAACACTGAAGCTTTCTTT. Its translation is CASSLDTMNTEAFF.

This chain joins TRBV5-6 and TRBJ2-7; D is unclear. From germline, CDR1 is SGHDT and CDR2 YYEEEE. The V gene lost 3 bases and the J gene lost 3 bases, with 7 bases spanning the gap. The CDR3 has 12 residues. The CDR3 coding sequence is TGTGCCAGCAGCTCATACTACTACGAGCAGTACTTC. It is translated as CASSSYYYEQYF.

The rearrangement uses TRBV4-1 and TRBJ2-7; 9 bases agree with TRBD2. This CDR3 is built from 16 residues. The ends lost 2 bases at V and 0 bases at J; junction bases unmatched: 5. Germline CDR1 MGHRA, CDR2 YSYEKL. The CDR3 is CASSQTLAGPSYEQYF. The CDR3 region has the DNA TGCGCCAGCAGCCAAACTCTAGCGGGACCCTCCTACGAGCAGTACTTC.

This rearrangement joins TRBV19 to TRBJ2-6; the D gene is possibly TRBD1 (7 bases). Germline CDR1 is LNHDA and CDR2 is SQIVND (reference sequence). This CDR3 is built from 16 residues. V was trimmed by 9 bases and J by 0 bases, leaving 15 bases between them. CDR3 DNA: TGTGCCAGCAGGGGGGCCACAGGCTCTGGGGCCAACGTCCTGACTTTC. Translated, it gives CASRGATGSGANVLTF.